This T cell receptor beta chain was sequenced during a study of a mutant IDH1 vaccine in newly diagnosed glioma. Time point denoted: week 35, safety follow-up. The investigators gave 300 ug of mutant IDH1 20-mer peptide in each vaccine dose, together with topical imiquimod. The repertoire was sequenced with immunoSEQ multiplex PCR; TCRdb's copy has only in-frame clones and lacks some. Of about 69,000 clones listed, approximately 86% are singletons. The CDR3 has 16 amino acids. V was trimmed by 1 base and J by 0 bases, leaving 14 bases between them. The germline CDR1 and CDR2 sequences are SGHRS and YFSETQ. Details on this clone: The antigen is undetermined.

The source of this sequence is a man younger than 40 with glioma. The sample consisted of PBMCs, taken from a glioma patient whose treatment included an IDH1 peptide vaccine. V and J are TRBV5-1 and TRBJ2-7; no definite D call. CDR3 DNA: TGCGCCAGCAGCTTGTCGAGTCTGACGAGCTCCTACGAGCAGTACTTC. Protein product: CASSLSSLTSSYEQYF.